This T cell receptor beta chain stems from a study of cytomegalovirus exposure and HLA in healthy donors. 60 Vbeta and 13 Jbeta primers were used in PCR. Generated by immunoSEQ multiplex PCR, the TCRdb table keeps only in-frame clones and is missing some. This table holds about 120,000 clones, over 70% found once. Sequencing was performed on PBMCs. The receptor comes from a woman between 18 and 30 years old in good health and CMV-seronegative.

The DNA for the CDR3 is TGTGCCAGTAGTATTAGACTAGCGGGGGACAATGAGCAGTTCTTC. It translates to CASSIRLAGDNEQFF. V usage is TRBV19 and J usage is TRBJ2-1; the match to TRBD2 covers 12 bases. V lost 3 bases to trimming and J lost 5 bases; unmatched junction nucleotides: 2. Germline assignment: CDR1 LNHDA and CDR2 SQIVND (reference sequence). CDR3 length equals 15 residues.